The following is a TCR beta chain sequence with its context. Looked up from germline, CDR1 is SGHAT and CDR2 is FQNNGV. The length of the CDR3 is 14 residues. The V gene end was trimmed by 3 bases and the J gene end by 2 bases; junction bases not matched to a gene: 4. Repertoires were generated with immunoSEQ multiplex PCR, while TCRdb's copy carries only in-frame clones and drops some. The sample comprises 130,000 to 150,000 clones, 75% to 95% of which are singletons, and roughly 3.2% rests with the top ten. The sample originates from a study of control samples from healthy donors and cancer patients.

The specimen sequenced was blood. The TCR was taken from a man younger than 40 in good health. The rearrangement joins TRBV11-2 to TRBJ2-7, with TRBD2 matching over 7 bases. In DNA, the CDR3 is TGTGCCAGCAGCTTTTCTAGCGGCACCTACGAGCAGTACTTC. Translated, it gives CASSFSSGTYEQYF.